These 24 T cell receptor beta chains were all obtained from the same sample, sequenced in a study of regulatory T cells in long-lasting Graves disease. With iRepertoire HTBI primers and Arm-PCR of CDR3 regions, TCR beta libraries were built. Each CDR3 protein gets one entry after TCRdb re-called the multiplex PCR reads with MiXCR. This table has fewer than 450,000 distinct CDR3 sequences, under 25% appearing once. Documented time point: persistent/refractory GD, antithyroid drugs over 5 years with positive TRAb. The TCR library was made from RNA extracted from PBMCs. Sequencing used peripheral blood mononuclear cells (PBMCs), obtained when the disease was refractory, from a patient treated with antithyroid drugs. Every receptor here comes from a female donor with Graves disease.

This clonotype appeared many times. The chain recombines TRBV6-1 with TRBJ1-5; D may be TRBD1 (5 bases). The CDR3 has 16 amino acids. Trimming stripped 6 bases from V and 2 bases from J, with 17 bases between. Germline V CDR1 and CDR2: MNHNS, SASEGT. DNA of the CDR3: TGTGCCAGCAGGCCTACCGGGGGAATGGGCAATCAGCCCCAGCATTTT. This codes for CASRPTGGMGNQPQHF.

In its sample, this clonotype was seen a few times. In DNA, the CDR3 is TGCGCCAGCAGCTCCGGACAGGGGGTCTCCTACGAGCAGTACTTC. Translated: CASSSGQGVSYEQYF. The gene calls are TRBV5-1 and TRBJ2-7; the match to TRBD1 covers 10 bases. In germline, CDR1 is SGHRS, CDR2 YFSETQ. The trim removed 3 bases at V and 0 bases at J, leaving 3 bases unmatched. This CDR3 comprises 15 residues.

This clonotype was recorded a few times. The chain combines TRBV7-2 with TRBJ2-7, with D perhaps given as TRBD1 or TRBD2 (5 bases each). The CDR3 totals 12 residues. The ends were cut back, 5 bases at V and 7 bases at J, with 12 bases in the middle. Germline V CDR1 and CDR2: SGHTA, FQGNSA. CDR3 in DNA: TGTGCCAGCAGCCGGGGACGTACTGAGCAGTACTTC. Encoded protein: CASSRGRTEQYF.

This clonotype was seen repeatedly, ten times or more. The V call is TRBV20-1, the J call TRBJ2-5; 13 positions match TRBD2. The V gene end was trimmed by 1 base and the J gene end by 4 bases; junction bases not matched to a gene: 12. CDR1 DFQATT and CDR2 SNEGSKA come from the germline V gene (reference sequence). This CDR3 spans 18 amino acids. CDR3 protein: CSARGLAGGPQVGETQYF. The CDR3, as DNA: TGCAGTGCTAGAGGACTAGCGGGAGGACCCCAAGTGGGAGAGACCCAGTACTTC.

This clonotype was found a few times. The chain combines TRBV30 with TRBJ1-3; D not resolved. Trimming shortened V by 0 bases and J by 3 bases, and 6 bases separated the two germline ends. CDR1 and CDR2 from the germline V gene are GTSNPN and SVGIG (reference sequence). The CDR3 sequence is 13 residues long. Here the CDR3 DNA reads TGTGCCTGGAGTGTACTTCTTGGAAACACCATATATTTT. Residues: CAWSVLLGNTIYF.

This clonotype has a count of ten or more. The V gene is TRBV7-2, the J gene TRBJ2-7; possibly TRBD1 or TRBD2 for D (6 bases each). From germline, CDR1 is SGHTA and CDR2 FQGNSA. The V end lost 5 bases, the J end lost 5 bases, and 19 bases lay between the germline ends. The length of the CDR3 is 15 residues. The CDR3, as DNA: TGTGCCAGCAGCCCTATTTCGGGGGCGATCCACGAGCAGTACTTC. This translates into CASSPISGAIHEQYF.

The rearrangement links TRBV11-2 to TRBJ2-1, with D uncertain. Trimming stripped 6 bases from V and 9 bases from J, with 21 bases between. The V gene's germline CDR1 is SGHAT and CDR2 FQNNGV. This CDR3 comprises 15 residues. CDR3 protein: CASSIVAPSKGEQFF. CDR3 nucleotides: TGTGCCAGCAGTATAGTAGCCCCCTCTAAGGGTGAGCAGTTCTTC.

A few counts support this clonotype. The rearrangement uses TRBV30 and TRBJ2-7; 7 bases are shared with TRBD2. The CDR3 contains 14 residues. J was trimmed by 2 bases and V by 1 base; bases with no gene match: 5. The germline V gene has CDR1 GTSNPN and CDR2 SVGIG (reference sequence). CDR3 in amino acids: CAWSGGGRAYEQYF. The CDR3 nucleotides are TGTGCCTGGAGTGGGGGAGGGAGGGCCTACGAGCAGTACTTC. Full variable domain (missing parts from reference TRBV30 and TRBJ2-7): SQTIHQWPATLVQPVGSPLSLECTVEGTSNPNLYWYRQAAGRGLQLLFYSVGIGQISSEVPQNLSASRPQDRQFILSSKKLLLSDSGFYLCAWSGGGRAYEQYFGPGTRLTVT.

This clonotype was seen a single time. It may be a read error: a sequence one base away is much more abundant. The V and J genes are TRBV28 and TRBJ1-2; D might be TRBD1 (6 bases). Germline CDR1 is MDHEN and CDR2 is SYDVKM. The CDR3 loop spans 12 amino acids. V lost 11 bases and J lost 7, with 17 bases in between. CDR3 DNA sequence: TGTGCCGGCGGCTTAGGGGGGTTTGGCTACACCTTC. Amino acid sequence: CAGGLGGFGYTF.

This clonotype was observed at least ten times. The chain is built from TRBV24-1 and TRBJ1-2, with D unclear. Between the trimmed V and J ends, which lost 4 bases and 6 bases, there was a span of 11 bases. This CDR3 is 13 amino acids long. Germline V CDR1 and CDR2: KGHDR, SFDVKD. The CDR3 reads CATSEVAFDGYTF. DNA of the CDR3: TGTGCCACCAGTGAAGTGGCTTTCGATGGCTACACCTTC.

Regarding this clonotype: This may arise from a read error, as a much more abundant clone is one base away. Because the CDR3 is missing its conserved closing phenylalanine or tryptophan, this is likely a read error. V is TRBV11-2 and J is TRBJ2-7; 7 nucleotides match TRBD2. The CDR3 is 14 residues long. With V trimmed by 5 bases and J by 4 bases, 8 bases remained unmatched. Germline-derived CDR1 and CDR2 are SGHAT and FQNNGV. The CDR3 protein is CASSPGGRGYEQYS. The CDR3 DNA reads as TGTGCCAGCAGCCCCGGCGGGAGAGGTTACGAGCAGTACTCC.

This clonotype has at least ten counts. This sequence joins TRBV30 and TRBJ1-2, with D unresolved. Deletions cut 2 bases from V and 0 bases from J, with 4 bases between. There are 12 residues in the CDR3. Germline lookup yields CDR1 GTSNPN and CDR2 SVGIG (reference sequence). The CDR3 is CAWSLANYGYTF. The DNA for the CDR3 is TGTGCCTGGAGTTTGGCTAACTATGGCTACACCTTC.

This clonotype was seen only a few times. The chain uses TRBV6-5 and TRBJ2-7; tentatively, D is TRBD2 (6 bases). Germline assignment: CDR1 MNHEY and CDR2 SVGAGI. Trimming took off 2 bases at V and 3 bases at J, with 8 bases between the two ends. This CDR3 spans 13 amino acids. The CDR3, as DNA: TGTGCCAGCAGTTACACTAGCAGCTACGAGCAGTACTTC. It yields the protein CASSYTSSYEQYF.

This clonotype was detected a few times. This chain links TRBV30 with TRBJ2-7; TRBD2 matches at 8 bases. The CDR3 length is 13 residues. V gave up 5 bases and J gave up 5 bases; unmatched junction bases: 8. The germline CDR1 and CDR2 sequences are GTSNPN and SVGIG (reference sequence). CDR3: CAWPKERGNEQYF. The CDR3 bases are TGTGCCTGGCCCAAGGAGCGGGGGAACGAGCAGTACTTC.

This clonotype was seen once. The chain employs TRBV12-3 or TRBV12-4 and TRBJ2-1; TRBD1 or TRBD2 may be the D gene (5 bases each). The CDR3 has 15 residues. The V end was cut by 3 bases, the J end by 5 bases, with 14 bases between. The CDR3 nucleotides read TGTGCCAGCAGTTTCTTCTGGGGGTTGGACAATGAGCAGTTCTTC. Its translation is CASSFFWGLDNEQFF.

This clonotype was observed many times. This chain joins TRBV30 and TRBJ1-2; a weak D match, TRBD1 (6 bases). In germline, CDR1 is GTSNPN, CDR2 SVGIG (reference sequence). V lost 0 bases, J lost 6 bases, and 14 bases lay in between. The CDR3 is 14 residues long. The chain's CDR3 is CAWSVVRGVDGYTF. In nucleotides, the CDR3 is TGTGCCTGGAGTGTTGTCAGGGGTGTGGATGGCTACACCTTC.

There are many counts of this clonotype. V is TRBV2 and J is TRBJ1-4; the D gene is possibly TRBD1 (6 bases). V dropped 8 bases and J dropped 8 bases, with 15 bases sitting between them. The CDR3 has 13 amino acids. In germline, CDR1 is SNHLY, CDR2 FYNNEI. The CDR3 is CASGLQGGEKLFF. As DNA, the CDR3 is TGTGCCAGCGGGTTACAGGGAGGCGAAAAACTGTTTTTT. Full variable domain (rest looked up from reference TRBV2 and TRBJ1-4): EPEVTQTPSHQVTQMGQEVILRCVPISNHLYFYWYRQILGQKVEFLVSFYNNEISEKSEIFDDQFSVERPDGSNFTLKIRSTKLEDSAMYFCASGLQGGEKLFFGSGTQLSVL.

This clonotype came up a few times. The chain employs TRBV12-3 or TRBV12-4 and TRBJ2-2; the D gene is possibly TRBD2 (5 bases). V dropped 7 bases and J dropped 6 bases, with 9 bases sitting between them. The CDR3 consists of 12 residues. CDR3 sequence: CASTLGAGELFF. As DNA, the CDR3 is TGTGCCAGCACCCTCGGGGCCGGGGAGCTGTTTTTT.

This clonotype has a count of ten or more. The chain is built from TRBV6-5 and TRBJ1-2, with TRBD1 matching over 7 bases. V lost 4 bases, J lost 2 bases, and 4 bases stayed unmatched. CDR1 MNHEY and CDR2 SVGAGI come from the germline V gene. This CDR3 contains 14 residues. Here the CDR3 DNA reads TGTGCCAGCAGTTCCAGGGGGATGAACTATGGCTACACCTTC. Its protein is CASSSRGMNYGYTF.

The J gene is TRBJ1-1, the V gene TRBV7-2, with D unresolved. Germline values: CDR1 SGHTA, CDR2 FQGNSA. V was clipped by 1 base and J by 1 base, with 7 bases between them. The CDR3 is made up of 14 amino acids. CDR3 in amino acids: CASSLVRTNTEAFF. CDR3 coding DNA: TGTGCCAGCAGCTTAGTAAGAACGAACACTGAAGCTTTCTTT.

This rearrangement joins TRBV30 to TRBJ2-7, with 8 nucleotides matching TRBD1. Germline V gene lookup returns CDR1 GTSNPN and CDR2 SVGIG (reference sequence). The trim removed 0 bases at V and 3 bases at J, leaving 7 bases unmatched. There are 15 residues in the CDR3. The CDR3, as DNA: TGTGCCTGGAGTGTCGGGACAGGTGGTAGCTACGAGCAGTACTTC. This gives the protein CAWSVGTGGSYEQYF.

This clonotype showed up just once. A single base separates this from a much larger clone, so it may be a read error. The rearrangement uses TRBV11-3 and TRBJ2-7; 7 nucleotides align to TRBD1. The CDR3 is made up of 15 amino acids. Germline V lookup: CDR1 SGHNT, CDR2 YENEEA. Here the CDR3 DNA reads TGTGCCGGCAGCTCAAGGACAGGCCCATCCTACGAGCAGTACTTC. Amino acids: CAGSSRTGPSYEQYF.

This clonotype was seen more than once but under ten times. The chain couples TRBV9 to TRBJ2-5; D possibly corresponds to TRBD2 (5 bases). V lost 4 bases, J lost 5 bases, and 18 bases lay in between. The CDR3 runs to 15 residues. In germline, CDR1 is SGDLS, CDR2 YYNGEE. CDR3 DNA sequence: TGTGCCAGCAGCCCAAGAGCCCATACGGGGGAGACCCAGTACTTC. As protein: CASSPRAHTGETQYF.

CDR3 nucleotides: TGTGCCAGTAGTATTTCAGACAGGAGCAATGAGCAGTTCTTC. It encodes CASSISDRSNEQFF. The V and J genes are TRBV19 and TRBJ2-1; perhaps TRBD1 as D (6 bases). The V end lost 3 bases, the J end lost 6 bases, and 12 bases lay between the germline ends. There are 14 residues in the CDR3. The germline V gene has CDR1 LNHDA and CDR2 SQIVND (reference sequence).